This T cell receptor (beta chain) comes out of a study of response to subunit inactivated influenza vaccine. Findings and limits, study-wide: It was the authors' suggestion that each seasonal influenza vaccination recruits few new T cells.

MiXCR, applied by TCRdb to the RT-PCR reads, yields one record per CDR3 protein. This table holds 500,000 to 550,000 distinct CDR3 sequences, less than 10% found once. Trimming removed 0 bases at V and 2 bases at J, with 8 bases between. CDR3 length equals 15 residues. Germline V gene sequence: CDR1 LGHNA, CDR2 YSLEER. Note on this clonotype: Antigen: not known.

This clonotype was obtained from a man aged 45 to 75 who received an inactivated influenza vaccine. This specimen consisted of PBMCs from blood, obtained around 25 months after vaccination. The chain uses TRBV4-3 and TRBJ2-1; D not resolved. This CDR3 reads CASSQDFRTYNEQFF. The CDR3 DNA is TGCGCCAGCAGCCAAGATTTCCGAACCTACAATGAGCAGTTCTTC.